This T cell receptor beta chain stems from a study of cytomegalovirus exposure and HLA in healthy donors. PCR primers comprised 60 Vbeta and 13 Jbeta primers. Original handling: A later analysis tallied approximately 78 million unique TCR beta chains, about 9.9 million of them shared. The assay was immunoSEQ multiplex PCR, and TCRdb's table has in-frame clones only and misses some. From that table come the V and J calls and clone size; the DNA was used to work out D and trimming. The top ten clones hold approximately 15% of a sample with approximately 150,000 clones, approximately 80% of them seen once. Study outcomes and limitations: Across donors, sequencing depth was assumed by presence/absence analyses to be roughly uniform.

Details on this clone: Antigen specificity is unknown.

Germline V gives CDR1 SGHRS, CDR2 YFSETQ. The CDR3 is made up of 14 amino acids. V was clipped by 4 bases and J by 3 bases; unmatched bases: 3. The chain carries TRBV5-1 and TRBJ2-3; 9 nucleotides align to TRBD1. This receptor was taken from a woman in her thirties or forties in good health and CMV-seronegative. The sample comprised PBMCs. CDR3 bases: TGCGCCAGCAGCCCCGGACAGGGGACAGATACGCAGTATTTT. Protein product: CASSPGQGTDTQYF.